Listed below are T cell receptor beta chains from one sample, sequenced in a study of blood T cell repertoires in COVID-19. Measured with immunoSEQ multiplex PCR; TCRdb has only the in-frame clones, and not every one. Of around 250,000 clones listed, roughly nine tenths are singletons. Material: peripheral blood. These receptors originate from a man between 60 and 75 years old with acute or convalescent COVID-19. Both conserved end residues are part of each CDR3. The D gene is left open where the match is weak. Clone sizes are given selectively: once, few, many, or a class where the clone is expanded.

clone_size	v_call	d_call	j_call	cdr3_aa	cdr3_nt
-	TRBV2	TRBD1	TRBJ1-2	CASSEDRDGYTF	TGTGCCAGCAGTGAGGACAGGGATGGCTACACCTTC
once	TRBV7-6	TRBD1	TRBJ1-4	CASSLRNRGRNEKLFF	TGTGCCAGCAGCTTACGGAACAGGGGGCGGAATGAAAAACTGTTTTTT
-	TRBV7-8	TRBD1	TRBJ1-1	CASSYRTGGSTEAFF	TGTGCCAGCAGCTACCGGACAGGCGGCAGCACTGAAGCTTTCTTT
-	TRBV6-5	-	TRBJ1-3	CASRIDSGNTIYF	TGTGCCAGCAGGATAGATTCTGGAAACACCATATATTTT
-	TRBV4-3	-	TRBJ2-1	CASSQGSHSIYSEQFF	TGCGCCAGCAGCCAGGGTTCCCACTCCATCTACAGTGAGCAGTTCTTC
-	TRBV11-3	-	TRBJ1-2	CASSPGLSNSYGYTF	TGTGCCAGCAGCCCGGGACTTTCCAACTCCTATGGCTACACCTTC
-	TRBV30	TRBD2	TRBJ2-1	CAWKDGTSGAEQFF	TGTGCCTGGAAGGACGGGACTAGCGGGGCGGAGCAGTTCTTC
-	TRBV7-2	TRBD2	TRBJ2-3	CASSSGGRIDTQYF	TGTGCCAGCAGCTCGGGAGGGCGTATAGATACGCAGTATTTT
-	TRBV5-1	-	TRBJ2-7	CASSFGGTPAYEQYF	TGCGCCAGCAGCTTCGGCGGGACTCCGGCCTACGAGCAGTACTTC
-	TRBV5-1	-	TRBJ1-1	CASSLREKGTEAFF	TGCGCCAGCAGCTTGCGGGAGAAAGGTACTGAAGCTTTCTTT
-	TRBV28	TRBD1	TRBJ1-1	CASSPRTGAFF	TGTGCCAGCAGTCCGCGGACAGGGGCTTTCTTT
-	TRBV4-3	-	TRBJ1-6	CASSTKPGSPLHF	TGCGCCAGCAGCACAAAGCCAGGTTCCCCCCTCCACTTT
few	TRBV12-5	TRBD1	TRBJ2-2	CASGLGQGSTGELFF	TGTGCTAGTGGTTTGGGACAGGGGAGCACCGGGGAGCTGTTTTTT
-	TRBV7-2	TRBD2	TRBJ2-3	CASSLGVGTSVRTDTQYF	TGTGCCAGCAGCTTAGGTGTGGGGACTAGCGTCCGCACAGATACGCAGTATTTT
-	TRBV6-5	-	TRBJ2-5	CASSYPTGQQETQYF	TGTGCCAGCAGTTACCCTACAGGGCAACAAGAGACCCAGTACTTC
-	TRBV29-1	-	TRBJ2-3	CSVERTRGGADTQYF	TGCAGCGTTGAGAGAACGCGGGGCGGAGCAGATACGCAGTATTTT
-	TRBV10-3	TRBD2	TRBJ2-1	CAISVTSGYNEQFF	TGTGCCATCAGTGTGACTAGCGGTTACAATGAGCAGTTCTTC
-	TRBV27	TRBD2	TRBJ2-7	CASMGVASGIYEQYF	TGTGCCAGCATGGGGGTGGCTAGCGGGATCTACGAGCAGTACTTC
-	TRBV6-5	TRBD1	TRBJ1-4	CASSYSGTVNEKLFF	TGTGCCAGCAGTTACTCCGGGACAGTAAATGAAAAACTGTTTTTT
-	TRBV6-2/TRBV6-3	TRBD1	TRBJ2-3	CASSPGQGKDTQYF	TGTGCCAGCAGCCCGGGACAGGGAAAAGATACGCAGTATTTT
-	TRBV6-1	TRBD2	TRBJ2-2	CASSARLAGAAGELFF	TGTGCCAGCAGTGCTCGACTAGCGGGAGCCGCCGGGGAGCTGTTTTTT
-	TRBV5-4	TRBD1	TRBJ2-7	CASSHNTGDILQYF	TGTGCCAGCAGCCACAACACAGGGGACATATTGCAGTACTTC
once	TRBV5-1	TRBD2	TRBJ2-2	CASSSGGAPTGELFF	TGCGCCAGCAGCTCGGGGGGGGCCCCCACCGGGGAGCTGTTTTTT
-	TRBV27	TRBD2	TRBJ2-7	CASSLIAGRPYEQYF	TGTGCCAGCAGTTTAATAGCGGGAAGGCCCTACGAGCAGTACTTC
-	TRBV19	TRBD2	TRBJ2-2	CASSIQREAGELFF	TGTGCCAGTAGTATCCAGCGGGAGGCCGGGGAGCTGTTTTTT
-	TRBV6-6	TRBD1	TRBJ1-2	CASSPRQGILYGYTF	TGTGCCAGCAGCCCCCGACAGGGAATACTCTATGGCTACACCTTC
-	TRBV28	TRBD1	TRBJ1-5	CASSQTGDYQPQHF	TGTGCCAGCAGTCAGACAGGGGACTATCAGCCCCAGCATTTT
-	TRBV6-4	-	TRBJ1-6	CASSDSNRNSPLHF	TGTGCCAGCAGTGACTCGAACAGGAATTCACCCCTCCACTTT
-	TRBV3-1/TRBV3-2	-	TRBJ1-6	CASSRALGSPLHF	TGTGCCAGCAGCCGGGCCTTGGGCTCACCCCTCCACTTT
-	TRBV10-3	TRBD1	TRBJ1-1	CAISGGDRTFF	TGTGCCATCAGTGGGGGGGACAGAACTTTCTTT
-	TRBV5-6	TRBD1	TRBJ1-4	CASSTRTGQNEKLFF	TGTGCCAGCAGCACCCGGACGGGACAGAATGAAAAACTGTTTTTT
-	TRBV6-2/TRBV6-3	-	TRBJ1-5	CASSYVHRGTTNQPQHF	TGTGCCAGCAGTTACGTCCACCGAGGGACTACCAATCAGCCCCAGCATTTT
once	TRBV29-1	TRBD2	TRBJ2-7	CSVSTSLAYEQYF	TGCAGCGTTTCGACTAGCTTGGCCTACGAGCAGTACTTC
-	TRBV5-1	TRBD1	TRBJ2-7	CASSLGFGTGSEQYF	TGCGCCAGCAGCTTGGGATTCGGGACAGGTTCCGAGCAGTACTTC
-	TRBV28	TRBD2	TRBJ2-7	CASSRPGLAGAYEQYF	TGTGCCAGCAGTCGGCCGGGACTAGCGGGCGCCTACGAGCAGTACTTC
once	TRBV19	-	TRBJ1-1	CASNPTGENTEAFF	TGTGCCAGTAACCCTACAGGAGAGAACACTGAAGCTTTCTTT
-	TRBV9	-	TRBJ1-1	CASSLAGNTEAFF	TGTGCCAGCAGCCTGGCAGGGAACACTGAAGCTTTCTTT
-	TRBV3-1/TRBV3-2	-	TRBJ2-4	CASSPGATVAKNIQYF	TGTGCCAGCAGCCCGGGAGCGACGGTAGCCAAAAACATTCAGTACTTC
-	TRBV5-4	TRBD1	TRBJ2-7	CASSGTPGQISYEQYF	TGTGCCAGCAGCGGAACACCGGGACAGATCTCCTACGAGCAGTACTTC
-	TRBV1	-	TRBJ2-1	CTSSPPGLADYNEQFF	TGCACCAGCAGCCCGCCCGGACTAGCGGACTACAATGAGCAGTTCTTC
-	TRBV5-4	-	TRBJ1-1	CASSSTTPGTEAFF	TGTGCCAGCAGCTCCACCACCCCCGGGACTGAAGCTTTCTTT